This TCR beta chain came from a study of control samples from healthy donors and cancer patients. Some clones are missing from TCRdb's copy, which holds only in-frame ones; the method was immunoSEQ multiplex PCR. The sample lists 110,000 or so clones, 70% to 85% occurring once. Per germline, CDR1 MNHEY and CDR2 SMNVEV (reference sequence). This CDR3 has 14 residues. V lost 0 bases, J lost 4 bases, and 10 bases lay in between. V gene TRBV27 combines with J gene TRBJ2-7; D is ambiguous. This clonotype was sampled from a young man in good health. The sequencing input was blood. CDR3 loop: CASSLSIPSYEQYV. The CDR3 DNA is TGTGCCAGCAGTTTATCGATCCCCAGTTACGAGCAGTACGTC.